The T cell receptor beta chain under discussion was sequenced for a study of T cell responses to AZD1222 COVID-19 vaccine. Notes on the study in general: Donors were largely white British and mainly female; clonal diversity was possibly underestimated.

Germline V gene lookup returns CDR1 LGHNA and CDR2 YSLEER. J was trimmed by 2 bases and V by 1 base; bases with no gene match: 6. The CDR3 spans 16 residues. TCRdb keeps only in-frame clones here, not all; method: immunoSEQ multiplex PCR. This sample has 160,000 or so clones; about 90% occur once, and the top ten carry less than 2.5%. About this clone itself: Its antigen remains unidentified.

This TCR was sampled from an adult in good health. The sample consisted of peripheral blood, taken on day 0 of AZD1222 vaccination. The chain recombines TRBV4-3 with TRBJ2-7; 9 bases fit TRBD1. The CDR3 DNA reads as TGCGCCAGCAGCCAAGGAACCGGGACAGGGACCTACGAGCAGTACTTC. This encodes CASSQGTGTGTYEQYF.